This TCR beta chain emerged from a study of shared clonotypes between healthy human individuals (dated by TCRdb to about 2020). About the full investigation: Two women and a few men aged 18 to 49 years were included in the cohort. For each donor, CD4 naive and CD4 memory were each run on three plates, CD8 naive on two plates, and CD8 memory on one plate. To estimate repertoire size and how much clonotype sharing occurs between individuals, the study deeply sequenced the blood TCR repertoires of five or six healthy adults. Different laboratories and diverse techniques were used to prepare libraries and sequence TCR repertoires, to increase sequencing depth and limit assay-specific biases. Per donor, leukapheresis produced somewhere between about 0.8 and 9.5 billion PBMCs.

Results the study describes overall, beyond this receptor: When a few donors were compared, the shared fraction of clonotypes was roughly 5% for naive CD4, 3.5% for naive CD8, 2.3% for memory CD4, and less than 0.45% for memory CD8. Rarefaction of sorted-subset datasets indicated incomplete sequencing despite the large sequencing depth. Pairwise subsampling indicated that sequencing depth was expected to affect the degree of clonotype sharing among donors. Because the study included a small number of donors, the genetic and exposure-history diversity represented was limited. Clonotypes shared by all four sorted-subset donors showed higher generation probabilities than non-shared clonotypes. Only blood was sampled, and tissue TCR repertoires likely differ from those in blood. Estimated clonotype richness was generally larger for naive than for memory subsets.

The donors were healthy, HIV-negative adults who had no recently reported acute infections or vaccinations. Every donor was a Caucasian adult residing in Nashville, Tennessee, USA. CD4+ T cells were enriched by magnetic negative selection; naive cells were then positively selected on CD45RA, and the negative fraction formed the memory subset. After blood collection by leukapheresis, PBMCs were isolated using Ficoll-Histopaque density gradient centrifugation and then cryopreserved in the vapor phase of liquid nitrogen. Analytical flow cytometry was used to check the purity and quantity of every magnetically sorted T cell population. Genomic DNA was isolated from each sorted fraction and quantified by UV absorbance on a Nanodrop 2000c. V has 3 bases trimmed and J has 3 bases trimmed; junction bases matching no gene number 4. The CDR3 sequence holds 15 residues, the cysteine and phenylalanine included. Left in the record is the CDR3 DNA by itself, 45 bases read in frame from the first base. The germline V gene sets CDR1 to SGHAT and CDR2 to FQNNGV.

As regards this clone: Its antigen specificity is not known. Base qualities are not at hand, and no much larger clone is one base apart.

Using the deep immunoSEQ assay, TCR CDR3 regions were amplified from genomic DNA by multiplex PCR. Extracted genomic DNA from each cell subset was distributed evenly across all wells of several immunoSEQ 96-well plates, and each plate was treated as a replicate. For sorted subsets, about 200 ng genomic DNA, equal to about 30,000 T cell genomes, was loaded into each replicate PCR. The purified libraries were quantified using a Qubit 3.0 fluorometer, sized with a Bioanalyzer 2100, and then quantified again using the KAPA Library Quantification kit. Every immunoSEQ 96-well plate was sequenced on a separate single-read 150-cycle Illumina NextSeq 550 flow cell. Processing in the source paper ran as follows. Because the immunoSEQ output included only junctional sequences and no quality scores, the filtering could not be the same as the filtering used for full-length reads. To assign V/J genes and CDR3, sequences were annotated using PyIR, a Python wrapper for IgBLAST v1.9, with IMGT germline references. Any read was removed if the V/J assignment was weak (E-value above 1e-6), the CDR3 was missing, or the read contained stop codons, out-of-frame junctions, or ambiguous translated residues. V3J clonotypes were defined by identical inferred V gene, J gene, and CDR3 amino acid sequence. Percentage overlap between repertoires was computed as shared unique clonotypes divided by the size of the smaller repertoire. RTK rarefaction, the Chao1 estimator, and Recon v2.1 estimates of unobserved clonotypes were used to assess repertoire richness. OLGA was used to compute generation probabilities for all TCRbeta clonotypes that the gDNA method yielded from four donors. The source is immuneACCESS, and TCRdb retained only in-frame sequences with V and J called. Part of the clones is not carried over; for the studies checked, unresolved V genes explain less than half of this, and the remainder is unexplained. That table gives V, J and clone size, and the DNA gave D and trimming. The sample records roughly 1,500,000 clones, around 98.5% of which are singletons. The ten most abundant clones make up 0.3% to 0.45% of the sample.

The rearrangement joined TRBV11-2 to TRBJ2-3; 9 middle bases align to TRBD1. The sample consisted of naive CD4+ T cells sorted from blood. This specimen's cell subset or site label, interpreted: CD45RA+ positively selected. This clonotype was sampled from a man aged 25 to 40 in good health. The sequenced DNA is TGTGCCAGCAGCTTGGACAGGGGTTGGACAGATACGCAGTATTTT. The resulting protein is CASSLDRGWTDTQYF.